Following are 17 T cell receptor beta chains from one sample sequenced in a study of beta chain features in type 1 diabetes. Findings and caveats of the study: There was a moderate but significant shortening of TCRB CDR3s in all four CD4+ subsets of Type 1 diabetes patients.

The antigens of these receptors remain unknown. Isolated RNA was reverse transcribed in full, so expressed TCRB transcripts were sequenced. Assay used: immunoSEQ multiplex PCR; TCRdb lists only in-frame clones, some missing. The sample contains 150,000 to 200,000 clones, around 8% of which appear only once. The specimen was central memory CD4+ T cells from blood. The receptors shown here come from a woman in her late teens or twenties with type 1 diabetes.

The chain employs TRBV4-3 and TRBJ2-3; D might be TRBD2 (5 bases). The CDR3 contains 16 residues. Germline-derived CDR1 and CDR2 are LGHNA and YSLEER. Trimming shortened V by 0 bases and J by 2 bases, and 12 bases separated the two germline ends. The CDR3 DNA reads TGCGCCAGCAGCCAAGATCCTCGGGGTCTCACAGATACGCAGTATTTT. Translating gives CASSQDPRGLTDTQYF.

This clone was recorded many times. This sequence joins TRBV2 and TRBJ2-7; the match to TRBD2 covers 7 bases. The junction had 3 bases not matched to a gene; V was cut back by 4 bases and J by 3 bases. CDR3 length: 13 amino acids. Germline CDR1 and CDR2: SNHLY and FYNNEI. CDR3 sequence: CASSVGLVYEQYF. Here the CDR3 DNA reads TGTGCCAGCAGTGTTGGACTAGTCTACGAGCAGTACTTC.

The gene calls are TRBV7-9 and TRBJ1-5; D is ambiguous. This CDR3 is 13 amino acids long. Trimming removed 2 bases from V and 5 bases from J, with 7 bases in between. Germline V gene sequence: CDR1 SEHNR, CDR2 FQNEAQ (reference sequence). DNA of the CDR3: TGTGCCAGCAGCTTATCCGGGGATCAGCCCCAGCATTTT. It specifies CASSLSGDQPQHF.

Only a few counts were recorded for this clone. The chain combines TRBV6-1 with TRBJ1-1, with 7 bases that match TRBD1. The germline V gene has CDR1 MNHNS and CDR2 SASEGT. This CDR3 is 13 amino acids long. Losses at the gene ends were 10 bases for V and 0 bases for J; bases not matched to a gene: 5. The CDR3 sequence is CAISDRVNTEAFF. CDR3 DNA sequence: TGTGCCATCTCCGACAGGGTGAACACTGAAGCTTTCTTT.

V gene TRBV5-1 combines with J gene TRBJ2-1, with 15 nucleotides matching TRBD2. Germline V gene lookup returns CDR1 SGHRS and CDR2 YFSETQ. The CDR3 is 17 amino acids. J lost 12 bases, V lost 3 bases, and 13 bases had no gene match. The CDR3 region has the DNA TGCGCCAGCAGCTCACTTCCGGGACTAGCGGGAGGTGATGGGCAGTTCTTC. It codes for CASSSLPGLAGGDGQFF.

The table lists this clone with a few counts. V and J are TRBV19 and TRBJ1-1, with 7 bases that match TRBD1. The CDR3 has 13 amino acids. V shed 6 bases and J 9 bases; nucleotides not matched to a gene: 10. CDR1 LNHDA and CDR2 SQIVND come from the germline V gene (reference sequence). DNA for the CDR3: TGTGCCAGTAGCCCCGGGACAGTCTATCAAGCTTTCTTT. It encodes CASSPGTVYQAFF.

There are a few counts of this clone. This rearrangement joins TRBV7-8 to TRBJ2-2, with 8 positions matching TRBD2. The germline gives CDR1 SGHVS, CDR2 FQNEAQ. The trim removed 5 bases at V and 4 bases at J, leaving 9 bases unmatched. The CDR3 length is 16 residues. CDR3 sequence: CASSLRLAGLTGELFF. CDR3 nucleotides: TGTGCCAGCAGCCTCCGCCTAGCGGGTCTCACCGGGGAGCTGTTTTTT.

This clone was recorded a few times. The chain uses TRBV6-5 and TRBJ1-1; tentative D call: TRBD1 (6 bases). Germline V CDR1 and CDR2: MNHEY, SVGAGI. The V and J ends lost 6 bases and 6 bases respectively, with 14 bases between them. This CDR3 region has 13 residues. CDR3 loop: CASRIQGLPEAFF. In nucleotides, the CDR3 is TGTGCCAGCAGAATACAGGGTCTACCTGAAGCTTTCTTT.

This clone has more than one count but fewer than ten. This chain uses TRBV5-8 with TRBJ1-5; D gene ambiguous. The germline CDR1 and CDR2 sequences are SGHTS and YDEGEE. The CDR3 consists of 13 residues. Trimming took 4 bases from V and 9 from J, leaving 14 bases between them. The DNA for the CDR3 is TGTGCCAGCAGCGCTACTCCATTTGGGCCCCAGCATTTT. It codes for CASSATPFGPQHF.

This clone was found a few times. The chain links TRBV9 to TRBJ2-1, with TRBD2 as a possible D gene (6 bases). The germline CDR1 and CDR2 sequences are SGDLS and YYNGEE. CDR3 length: 14 amino acids. The V end lost 3 bases, the J end lost 10 bases, and 17 bases lay between the germline ends. The CDR3 DNA is TGTGCCAGCAGCGACGCTGCCACGGGGAGGGAGCAGTTCTTC. Encoded protein: CASSDAATGREQFF.

This clone was observed a handful of times. The chain is built from TRBV7-2 and TRBJ2-5; possible D gene TRBD1, 5 bases. This CDR3 spans 15 amino acids. Germline V gene data show CDR1 as SGHTA and CDR2 as FQGNSA. Trimming cost V 1 base and J 1 base, with 10 bases left between them. The CDR3 region is CASSLVAGPQETQYF. The CDR3 DNA reads as TGTGCCAGCAGCTTAGTGGCAGGGCCCCAAGAGACCCAGTACTTC.

This clone has a handful of counts. Within the sample, other DNA sequences also encode this same CDR3. The rearrangement uses TRBV7-9 and TRBJ1-3; no clear D gene. Trimming removed 5 bases from V and 0 bases from J, with 11 bases in between. This CDR3 spans 15 amino acids. CDR1 and CDR2 from the germline V gene are SEHNR and FQNEAQ (reference sequence). CDR3 in DNA: TGTGCCAGCAGCCCCCGGGGTAACTCTGGAAACACCATATATTTT. Its protein is CASSPRGNSGNTIYF.

This clone was recorded at least ten times. The chain carries TRBV28 and TRBJ2-7; weak D call: TRBD2 (6 bases). The CDR3 loop spans 13 amino acids. Germline V CDR1 and CDR2: MDHEN, SYDVKM. The V and J ends lost 5 bases and 0 bases respectively, with 8 bases between them. The CDR3 region has the DNA TGTGCCAGCAGTCGGGGGAGCTCCTACGAGCAGTACTTC. It translates to CASSRGSSYEQYF.

This clone occurred a few times. The chain combines TRBV11-3 with TRBJ1-1; D is uncertain. The V end was cut by 4 bases, the J end by 1 base, with 10 bases between. The germline V gene has CDR1 SGHNT and CDR2 YENEEA. The CDR3 has 14 residues. In nucleotides, the CDR3 is TGTGCCAGCAGCTCTCAGGCATGGAACACTGAAGCTTTCTTT. This gives the protein CASSSQAWNTEAFF.

This clone was found a few times. This chain joins TRBV6-6 and TRBJ2-7, with D perhaps TRBD1 (5 bases). V lost 5 bases to trimming and J lost 2 bases, with 13 bases between them. Germline CDR1 MNHNY, CDR2 SVGAGI (reference sequence). The CDR3 consists of 14 residues. The chain's CDR3 is CASSKTRQTYEQYF. The DNA for the CDR3 is TGTGCCAGCAGTAAGACCCGACAGACCTACGAGCAGTACTTC.

This sequence joins TRBV9 and TRBJ2-3; 12 bases match TRBD2. This CDR3 spans 15 amino acids. Germline V gives CDR1 SGDLS, CDR2 YYNGEE. Unmatched junction bases numbered 6, after V lost 5 bases and J lost 5 bases. CDR3 residues: CASRSGLAGRDTQYF. In nucleotides, the CDR3 is TGTGCCAGCAGATCAGGACTAGCGGGACGAGATACGCAGTATTTT.

This clone was seen only a few times. V and J are TRBV29-1 and TRBJ1-2; D is undetermined. CDR1 is SQVTM and CDR2 is ANQGSEA in the germline V gene. V shed 6 bases and J shed 4 bases, with 30 bases lying between them. This CDR3 comprises 18 residues. The CDR3 sequence is CSVGGGMGRASGSYGYTF. CDR3 nucleotides: TGCAGCGTGGGAGGAGGAATGGGTCGGGCCTCGGGGTCCTATGGCTACACCTTC.